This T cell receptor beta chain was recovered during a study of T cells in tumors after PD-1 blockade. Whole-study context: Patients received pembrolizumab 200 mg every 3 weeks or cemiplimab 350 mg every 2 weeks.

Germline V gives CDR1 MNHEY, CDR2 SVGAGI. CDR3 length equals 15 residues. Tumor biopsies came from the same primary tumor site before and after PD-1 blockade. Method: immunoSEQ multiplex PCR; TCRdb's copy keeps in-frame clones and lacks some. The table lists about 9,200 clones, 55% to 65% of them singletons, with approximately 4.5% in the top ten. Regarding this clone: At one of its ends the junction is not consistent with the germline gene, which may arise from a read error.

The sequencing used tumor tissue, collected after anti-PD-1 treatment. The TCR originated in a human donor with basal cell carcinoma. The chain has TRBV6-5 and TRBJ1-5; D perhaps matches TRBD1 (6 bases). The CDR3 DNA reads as TGTGCCAGCAGTGACTCCGGACAGAACAATCAGCCCCAGCATTTT. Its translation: CASSDSGQNNQPQHF.